This T cell receptor (beta chain) was documented in a study of spatial heterogeneity in lung cancer. This clonotype ranks as medium-sized (0.01 to 0.1%). The antigen remains undetermined. MiXCR, applied by TCRdb to the 5' RACE reads, yields one record per CDR3 protein. The sample yields 5,100 or so distinct CDR3 sequences, 20% to 30% seen once. Described time point: sample taken at primary tumor resection. Sequencing was performed on whole RNA extracted from tumor and nontumor lung tissue, or from frozen PBMC, and the material was left unsorted. Samples were donated by 72 untreated early-stage non-small cell lung cancer patients. CDR3 length: 16 amino acids. The germline V gene has CDR1 SEHNR and CDR2 FQNEAQ (reference sequence). V was pared by 5 bases and J by 10 bases, with 24 bases between. Study-level findings and limits: Among blood samples, ubiquitous expanded tumor TCRs appeared more at resection than at follow-up.

This TCR was sampled from a male donor with early-stage non-small cell lung cancer. Specimen: PBMCs, collected at surgery. V is TRBV7-9 and J is TRBJ2-1; D gene uncertain. The CDR3 DNA reads TGTGCCAGCAGCGAGGCCCAGCGCTTTCCGCTCTCCGAGCAGTTCTTC. Its protein product is CASSEAQRFPLSEQFF.